The present entry profiles one T cell receptor beta chain with its context. The antigen it binds to is not known. No much larger clone is present one base from it, and per-base qualities are unavailable. The CDR3 holds 14 amino acids from the cysteine to the phenylalanine. Only CDR3 DNA remains: 42 bases, in frame from the first base. CDR1 SGHNT and CDR2 YYREEE are derived from the germline V gene (reference sequence). V loses 3 bases of germline sequence and J loses 6 bases, and the interval between the two ends is 13 bases. Using the deep immunoSEQ assay, TCR CDR3 regions were amplified from genomic DNA by multiplex PCR. For each cell subset, the extracted genomic DNA was distributed evenly across all wells of several immunoSEQ 96-well plates, and each plate served as one replicate. For sorted subsets, approximately 190 ng of genomic DNA, equivalent to 25,000 to 35,000 T cell genomes, went into each replicate PCR. The purified libraries were quantified using a Qubit 3.0 fluorometer, sized with a Bioanalyzer 2100, and then quantified again using the KAPA Library Quantification kit. Every immunoSEQ 96-well plate was sequenced on a dedicated single-read 150-cycle Illumina NextSeq 550 flow cell. Regarding the original processing steps: Because the immunoSEQ output held only junctional sequences and lacked quality scores, the filtering could not match the filtering applied to full-length reads. To assign V/J genes and CDR3, sequences were annotated using PyIR, a Python wrapper for IgBLAST v1.9, with IMGT germline references. Reads with weak V/J assignments (E-value above 1e-6), missing CDR3, stop codons, out-of-frame junctions, or ambiguous translated residues were removed. V3J clonotypes were defined as sequences sharing an identical inferred V gene, J gene, and CDR3 amino acid sequence. Percentage overlap between repertoires was calculated by dividing the number of shared unique clonotypes by the size of the smaller repertoire. RTK rarefaction, the Chao1 estimator, and Recon v2.1 estimates of unobserved clonotypes were used to assess repertoire richness. Generation probabilities for all TCRbeta clonotypes obtained by the gDNA method from a handful of donors were computed using OLGA. TCRdb limited this immuneACCESS table to in-frame rearrangements with V and J called. A share of clones is missing; checked studies link under half to unresolved V genes, and the rest is unexplained. The D gene and trimming were derived from the DNA, and the V and J assignments and clone size from that table. Across this sample there are around 580,000 clones, with more than 95% seen only once. The ten largest clones add up to 0.3% of the sample.

The data originate from a study of shared clonotypes between healthy human individuals (dated by TCRdb to 2020 to 2021). About the investigation overall: Two women and a few men aged 18 to 49 years were included in the cohort. For each donor, three plates each were used for CD4 naive and CD4 memory, two plates were used for CD8 naive, and one plate was used for CD8 memory. The study deeply sequenced blood TCR repertoires of about 5 healthy adults to estimate repertoire size and the extent of clonotype sharing between individuals. To increase sequencing depth and limit assay-specific biases, different laboratories used diverse techniques to prepare libraries and sequence TCR repertoires. Per donor, leukapheresis produced somewhere between about 0.94 and 9.5 billion PBMCs. The paper as a whole reports these results and caveats: The small number of donors limited the genetic and exposure-history diversity represented. Sharing across a few donors was observed for 4.5% to 6.5% of naive CD4, about 4% of naive CD8, over 2% of memory CD4, and about 0.4% of memory CD8 clonotypes. Only blood was sampled, and tissue TCR repertoires likely differ from those in blood. Incomplete sequencing was indicated by rarefaction of sorted-subset datasets, despite the large sequencing depth. Larger estimated clonotype richness was generally found for naive subsets than for memory subsets. Higher generation probabilities were observed for clonotypes shared by all four sorted-subset donors than for non-shared clonotypes. Pairwise subsampling led to the expectation that sequencing depth would affect the degree of clonotype sharing among donors.

CD8 naive samples were CD45RO-negative cells positively selected for CCR7, giving a CD45RA+CCR7+ population that excluded TemRA cells. Healthy HIV-negative adults with no recently reported acute infections or vaccinations were included as donors. Every donor was a Caucasian adult residing in Nashville, Tennessee, USA. Blood was obtained by leukapheresis, after which PBMCs were separated by Ficoll-Histopaque density gradient centrifugation and cryopreserved in liquid nitrogen vapor phase. Purity and quantity of every magnetically sorted T cell population were checked by analytical flow cytometry. Genomic DNA was isolated from every sorted fraction and measured by UV absorbance on a Nanodrop 2000c.

The receptor was derived from a young man in good health. The rearrangement combines TRBV5-4 with TRBJ2-1, with the D call tentatively TRBD1 or TRBD2, each fitting 6 bases. Sequencing used naive CD8+ T cells sorted from blood. The meaning of the sample's cell subset or site label: CD45RA+CCR7+. For the CDR3, the sequence is CASSWGAGSNEQFF. DNA sequence: TGTGCCAGCAGCTGGGGGGCAGGGAGCAATGAGCAGTTCTTC. Where the CDR3 stops, the reference TRBV5-4 and TRBJ2-1 genes take over; the full variable domain is ETGVTQSPTHLIKTRGQQVTLRCSSQSGHNTVSWYQQALGQGPQFIFQYYREEENGRGNFPPRFSGLQFPNYSSELNVNALELDDSALYLCASSWGAGSNEQFFGPGTRLTVL.